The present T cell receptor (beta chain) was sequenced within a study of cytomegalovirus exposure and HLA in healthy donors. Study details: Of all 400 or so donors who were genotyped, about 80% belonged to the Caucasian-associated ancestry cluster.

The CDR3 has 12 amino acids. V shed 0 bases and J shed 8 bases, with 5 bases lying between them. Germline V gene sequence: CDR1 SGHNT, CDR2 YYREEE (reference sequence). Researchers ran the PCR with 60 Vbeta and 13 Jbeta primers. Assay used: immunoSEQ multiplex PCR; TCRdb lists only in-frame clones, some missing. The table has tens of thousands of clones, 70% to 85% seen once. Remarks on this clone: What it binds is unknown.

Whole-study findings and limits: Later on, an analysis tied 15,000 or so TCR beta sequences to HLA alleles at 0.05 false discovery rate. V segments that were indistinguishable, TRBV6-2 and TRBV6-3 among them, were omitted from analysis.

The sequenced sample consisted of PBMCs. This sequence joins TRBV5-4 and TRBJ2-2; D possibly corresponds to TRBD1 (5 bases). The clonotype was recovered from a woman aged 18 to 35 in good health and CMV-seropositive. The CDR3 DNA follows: TGTGCCAGCAGCTTGGAGGGGGGGGAGCTGTTTTTT. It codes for CASSLEGGELFF.